These 8 T cell receptor beta chains share one sample of origin, sequenced in a study of CD8 T cells in Susac syndrome. Reverse transcription of roughly 0.5 to 1 ug RNA was carried out with random hexamers. TCRdb called the immunoSEQ multiplex PCR reads again in MiXCR, with one record for every CDR3 protein. The sample records some 96,000 distinct CDR3 sequences, 95% being singletons. The source material was CD8+ T cells from PBMCs. Every receptor here comes from a human donor with Susac syndrome.

This clonotype was seen a single time. The chain combines TRBV29-1 with TRBJ1-1; D is unresolved. Germline CDR1 SQVTM, CDR2 ANQGSEA. The CDR3 runs to 11 residues. V shed 6 bases and J shed 5 bases, with 10 bases lying between them. CDR3 sequence: CSVAGWTEAFF. CDR3 bases: TGCAGCGTAGCCGGGTGGACTGAAGCTTTCTTT.

CDR3 nucleotide sequence: TGTGCCAGCAGCCAACATAGGGACAGGGGGCCCCCGGAGCAGTTCTTC. Residues: CASSQHRDRGPPEQFF. This sequence joins TRBV12-3 or TRBV12-4 and TRBJ2-1, with 12 bases lining up with TRBD1. The V gene end was trimmed by 6 bases and the J gene end by 10 bases; junction bases not matched to a gene: 13. This CDR3 contains 16 residues.

The CDR3: CASSRQGSAEAFF. The DNA of the CDR3 is TGTGCCAGCTCACGACAGGGAAGCGCTGAAGCTTTCTTT. The chain recombines TRBV18 with TRBJ1-1; 7 bases align to TRBD1. J gave up 6 bases and V 4 bases, and 5 bases lay outside the gene matches. Germline CDR1 is KGHSH and CDR2 is LQKENI. The CDR3 has 13 amino acids.

The rearrangement links TRBV3-1 to TRBJ2-5, with 9 nucleotides matching TRBD2. Unmatched junction bases numbered 10, after V lost 5 bases and J lost 3 bases. Germline V gene data show CDR1 as LGHDT and CDR2 as YNNKEL (reference sequence). The CDR3 length is 16 residues. The CDR3 sequence is CASSSRLAEYEETQYF. The DNA for the CDR3 is TGTGCCAGCAGCTCACGACTAGCGGAATACGAAGAGACCCAGTACTTC.

This clonotype was counted once. The chain joins TRBV5-1 to TRBJ1-1; D is unresolved. In germline, CDR1 is SGHRS, CDR2 YFSETQ. Trimming took 0 bases from V and 7 from J, leaving 7 bases between them. The CDR3 contains 12 residues. This chain's CDR3 is CASSLAANEAFF. The CDR3 region has the DNA TGCGCCAGCAGCTTGGCGGCGAATGAAGCTTTCTTT.

The rearrangement joins TRBV5-4 to TRBJ2-1, with 7 bases identical to TRBD2. The J segment lost 9 bases and the V segment lost 9 bases, leaving 3 bases of the junction unmatched. The CDR3 covers 10 residues. Looked up from germline, CDR1 is SGHNT and CDR2 is YYREEE (reference sequence). CDR3 loop: CATGRLEQFF. In DNA form, the CDR3 reads TGTGCCACCGGGAGGCTTGAGCAGTTCTTC.

This rearrangement joins TRBV20-1 to TRBJ2-5; possible D gene TRBD2, 5 bases. The V gene's germline CDR1 is DFQATT and CDR2 SNEGSKA (reference sequence). V gave up 1 base and J gave up 1 base, with 10 bases separating them. The CDR3 is 14 amino acids. The chain's CDR3 is CSARGVGLQETQYF. For the CDR3, the DNA is TGCAGTGCTAGAGGGGTCGGACTCCAAGAGACCCAGTACTTC.

The genes are TRBV7-9 and TRBJ2-7; 13 nucleotides match TRBD2. Germline CDR1 SEHNR, CDR2 FQNEAQ (reference sequence). The V and J ends lost 5 bases and 12 bases, in that order; junction bases with no gene match: 10. This CDR3 comprises 14 residues. CDR3 residues: CASSRTGTSGTPYF. The CDR3 DNA reads TGTGCCAGCAGCCGCACCGGGACTAGCGGGACACCGTACTTC.